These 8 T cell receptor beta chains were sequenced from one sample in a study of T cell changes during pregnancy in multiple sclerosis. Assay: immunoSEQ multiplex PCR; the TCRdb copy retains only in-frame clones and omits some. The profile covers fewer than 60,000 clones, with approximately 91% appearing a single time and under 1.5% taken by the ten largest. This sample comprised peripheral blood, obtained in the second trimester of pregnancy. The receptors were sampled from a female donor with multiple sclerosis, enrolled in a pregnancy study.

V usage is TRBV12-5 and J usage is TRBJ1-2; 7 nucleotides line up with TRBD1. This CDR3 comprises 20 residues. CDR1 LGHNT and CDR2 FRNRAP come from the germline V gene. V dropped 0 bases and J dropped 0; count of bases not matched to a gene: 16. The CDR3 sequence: CASGLVPFRQGKLANYGYTF. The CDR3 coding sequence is TGTGCTAGTGGTTTGGTACCCTTTCGACAGGGAAAATTAGCTAACTATGGCTACACCTTC.

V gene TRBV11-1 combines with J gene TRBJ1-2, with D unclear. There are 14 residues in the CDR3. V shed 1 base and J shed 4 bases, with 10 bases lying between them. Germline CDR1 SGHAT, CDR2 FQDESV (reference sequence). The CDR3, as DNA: TGTGCCAGCAGCTTAGGCGGAGCCCTCTATGGCTACACCTTC. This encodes CASSLGGALYGYTF.

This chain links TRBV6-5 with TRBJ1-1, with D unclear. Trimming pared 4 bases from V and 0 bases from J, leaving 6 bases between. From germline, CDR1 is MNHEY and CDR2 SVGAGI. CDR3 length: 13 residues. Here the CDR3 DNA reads TGTGCCAGCAGTTTGGGCATGAACACTGAAGCTTTCTTT. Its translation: CASSLGMNTEAFF.

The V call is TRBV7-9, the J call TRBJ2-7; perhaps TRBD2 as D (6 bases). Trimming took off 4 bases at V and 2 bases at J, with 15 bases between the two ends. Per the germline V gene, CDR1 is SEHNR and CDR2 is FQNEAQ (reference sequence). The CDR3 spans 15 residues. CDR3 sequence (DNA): TGTGCCAGCAGCTCGGGGGACCGAAAACCCTACGAGCAGTACTTC. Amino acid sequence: CASSSGDRKPYEQYF.

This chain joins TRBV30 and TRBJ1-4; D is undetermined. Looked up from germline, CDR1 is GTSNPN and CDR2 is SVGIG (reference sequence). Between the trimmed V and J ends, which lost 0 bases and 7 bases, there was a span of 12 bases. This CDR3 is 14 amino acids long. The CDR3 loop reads CAWSVRGSGEKLFF. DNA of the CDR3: TGTGCCTGGAGTGTACGTGGGTCGGGTGAAAAACTGTTTTTT.

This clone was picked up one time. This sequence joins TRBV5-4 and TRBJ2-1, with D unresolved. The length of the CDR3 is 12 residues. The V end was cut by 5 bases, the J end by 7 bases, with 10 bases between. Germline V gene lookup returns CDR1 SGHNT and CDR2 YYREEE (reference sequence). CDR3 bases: TGTGCCAGCAGTCCCACACCTAATGAGCAGTTCTTC. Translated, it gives CASSPTPNEQFF.

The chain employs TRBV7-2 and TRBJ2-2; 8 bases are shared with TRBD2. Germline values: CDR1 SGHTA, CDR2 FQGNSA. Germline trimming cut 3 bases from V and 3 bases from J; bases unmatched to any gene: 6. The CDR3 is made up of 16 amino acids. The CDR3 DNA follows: TGTGCCAGCAGCTTTGACCCAGCGGGGGACACCGGGGAGCTGTTTTTT. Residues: CASSFDPAGDTGELFF.

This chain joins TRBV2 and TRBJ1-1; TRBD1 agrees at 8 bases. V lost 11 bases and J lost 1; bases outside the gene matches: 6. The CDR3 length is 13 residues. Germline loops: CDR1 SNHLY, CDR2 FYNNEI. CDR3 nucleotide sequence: TGTGCCTCATCGGGACAGGCGAACACTGAAGCTTTCTTT. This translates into CASSGQANTEAFF.